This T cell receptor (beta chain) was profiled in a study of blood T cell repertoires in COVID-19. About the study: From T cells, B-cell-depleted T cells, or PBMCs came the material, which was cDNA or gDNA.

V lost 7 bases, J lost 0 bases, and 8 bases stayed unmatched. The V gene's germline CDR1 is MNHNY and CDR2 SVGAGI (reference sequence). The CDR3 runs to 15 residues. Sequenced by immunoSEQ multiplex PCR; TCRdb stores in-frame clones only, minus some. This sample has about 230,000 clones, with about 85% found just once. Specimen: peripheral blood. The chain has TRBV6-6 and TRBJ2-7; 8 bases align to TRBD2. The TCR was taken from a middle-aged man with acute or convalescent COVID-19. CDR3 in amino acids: CASTGGIDSSYEQYF. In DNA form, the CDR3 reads TGTGCCAGCACGGGAGGGATTGACAGCTCCTACGAGCAGTACTTC.